This is a list of T cell receptor beta chains from one sample in a study of T cell responses to AZD1222 COVID-19 vaccine. The method was immunoSEQ multiplex PCR; TCRdb's version includes in-frame clones alone and lacks a portion of them. The profile shows approximately 110,000 clones, around 92% of them singletons. The sequenced sample was peripheral blood, obtained 28 days after the second AZD1222 dose. These receptors were taken from an adult who received the AZD1222 COVID-19 vaccine. CDR3s include the opening cysteine and the closing phenylalanine or tryptophan. The D gene is left open where the match is weak. The size entry is marked missing in some rows and otherwise reads once, few, many or a size class.

clone size | D gene | J gene | V gene | CDR3 DNA | CDR3 protein
. | TRBD1 | TRBJ2-5 | TRBV29-1 | TGCAGCGTTCTTGACAGGGGGCAAGAGACCCAGTACTTC | CSVLDRGQETQYF
. | . | TRBJ2-1 | TRBV6-5 | TGTGCCAGCAGTTACGGGGGAAGCTCCTACAATGAGCAGTTCTTC | CASSYGGSSYNEQFF
. | . | TRBJ2-2 | TRBV7-2 | TGTGCCAGCAGCGGCCTGGGGTCCAACACCGGGGAGCTGTTTTTT | CASSGLGSNTGELFF
. | . | TRBJ2-7 | TRBV3-1/TRBV3-2 | TGTGCCAGCAGCCAAGTCGGGTCCTACGAGCAGTACTTC | CASSQVGSYEQYF
. | TRBD1 | TRBJ1-1 | TRBV28 | TGTGCCAGCAGTCTTGACAGGGGTCGGAGGGCTTTCTTT | CASSLDRGRRAFF
. | . | TRBJ2-5 | TRBV5-6 | TGTGCCAGCAGCTTGACAGTCCAAGAGACCCAGTACTTC | CASSLTVQETQYF
. | . | TRBJ1-2 | TRBV6-5 | TGTGCCAGCAGTTACTCGTTCGGGGGCCCGGGCTATGGCTACACCTTC | CASSYSFGGPGYGYTF
. | TRBD1 | TRBJ1-2 | TRBV7-9 | TGTGCCAGCAGCTCTACAGGGGGGAACTATGGCTACACCTTC | CASSSTGGNYGYTF
few | . | TRBJ1-5 | TRBV19 | TGTGCCTCAAACTCCCCTCGGGGAAAGGTTGATCAGCCCCAGCATTTT | CASNSPRGKVDQPQHF
. | . | TRBJ2-1 | TRBV2 | TGTGCCAGCAGTGAAAGGGGCAGACCATCCTACAATGAGCAGTTCTTC | CASSERGRPSYNEQFF
. | . | TRBJ2-1 | TRBV21-1 | TGTGCCAGCTCTCAACCAAGCGGGAGGTACAATGAGCAGTTCTTC | CASSQPSGRYNEQFF
. | . | TRBJ2-3 | TRBV18 | TGTGCCAGCGTCCGCGGGGCTGCGGGCACAGATACGCAGTATTTT | CASVRGAAGTDTQYF
. | TRBD1 | TRBJ1-5 | TRBV19 | TGTGCCAGCCAACAGGGGGGTGGCAATCAGCCCCAGCATTTT | CASQQGGGNQPQHF
few | . | TRBJ2-1 | TRBV7-2 | TGTGCCAGCAGCTTAGTATCGACTAGTTCACGCAATGAGCAGTTCTTC | CASSLVSTSSRNEQFF
. | TRBD1 | TRBJ2-3 | TRBV19 | TGTGCCAGTAGTGTGACAGGGGCAGATACGCAGTATTTT | CASSVTGADTQYF
. | . | TRBJ2-3 | TRBV11-2 | TGTGCCAGCAGCTTAGGTCCCACCGCGCAGTATTTT | CASSLGPTAQYF
. | TRBD2 | TRBJ2-1 | TRBV5-1 | TGCGCCAGCAGCTTGGACCCTACGACTAGCGGGGGCGCAAGAAGTCAGTTCTTC | CASSLDPTTSGGARSQFF
. | . | TRBJ1-6 | TRBV7-9 | TGTGCCAGCAGCTTTGAGACAAGGAATTCACCCCTCCACTTT | CASSFETRNSPLHF
. | . | TRBJ2-7 | TRBV5-1 | TGCGCCAGCAGCTTAACCTCGAGGACACAGAGCTCCTACGAGCAGTACTTC | CASSLTSRTQSSYEQYF
. | . | TRBJ1-1 | TRBV3-1/TRBV3-2 | TGTGCCAGCAGCCCTAACAGCCCGTGGACCCCCAAGTCTTTT | CASSPNSPWTPKSF
few | TRBD1 | TRBJ2-7 | TRBV11-1 | TGTGCCAGCAGCTCTACAGGGGGCCAAACCGAGCAGTACTTC | CASSSTGGQTEQYF
. | . | TRBJ2-7 | TRBV24-1 | TGTGCCACCAGCCTAACAGGGTGGAGCGAGCAGTACTTC | CATSLTGWSEQYF
. | . | TRBJ1-4 | TRBV19 | TGTGCCAGTAGCCATCCGCCCCATTGGGGGGCGGACGAAAAACTGTTTTTT | CASSHPPHWGADEKLFF
. | TRBD1 | TRBJ1-2 | TRBV28 | TGTGCCACCGAGATACGGACAGGGCTTGGCTACACCTTC | CATEIRTGLGYTF
once | TRBD1 | TRBJ2-7 | TRBV27 | TGTGCCAGCAGTTTATCTGGGACAGGTGTTCCCTACGAGCAGTACTTC | CASSLSGTGVPYEQYF
. | . | TRBJ1-3 | TRBV6-6 | TGTGCCAGCAGTCGCGTCCCGGGACGGGGTCGATATGGAAACACCATATATTTT | CASSRVPGRGRYGNTIYF
. | . | TRBJ2-7 | TRBV5-4 | TGTGCCAGCAGCTTGGGTGGGCCTTTCTACGAGCAGTACTTC | CASSLGGPFYEQYF
few | . | TRBJ1-5 | TRBV7-2 | TGTGCCAGCTCAACAGGAGATAGCAATCAGCCCCAGCATTTT | CASSTGDSNQPQHF
. | . | TRBJ2-7 | TRBV3-1/TRBV3-2 | TGTGCCAGCAGCCAAGGGGCAGGGACATTCGAGCAGTACTTC | CASSQGAGTFEQYF
. | TRBD1 | TRBJ1-1 | TRBV28 | TGTGCCAGCACTCAGAGGGGGCACGGCGAAGCTTTCTTT | CASTQRGHGEAFF
. | . | TRBJ1-6 | TRBV7-8 | TGTGCCAGCAGCTTATACACGAGCTCCTATAATTCACCCCTCCACTTT | CASSLYTSSYNSPLHF
. | TRBD2 | TRBJ2-7 | TRBV18 | TGTGCCAGCTCACCACGGATTTTGGCGGGAGACCCCTACGAGCAGTACTTC | CASSPRILAGDPYEQYF
. | . | TRBJ2-2 | TRBV11-3 | TGTGCCAGCAGCCCAGTGGGCCCAGGGGCTGCCGGGGAGCTGTTTTTT | CASSPVGPGAAGELFF
. | TRBD2 | TRBJ2-7 | TRBV27 | TGTGCCAGCAGTTTACAAGCGGGGACCTACGAGCAGTACTTC | CASSLQAGTYEQYF
. | TRBD1 | TRBJ2-7 | TRBV5-4 | TGTGCCAGCAGCGAGCCAGGGGGCTCAAGCTCCTACGAGCAGTACTTC | CASSEPGGSSSYEQYF
. | TRBD1 | TRBJ2-5 | TRBV6-5 | TGTGCCAGCAGTCACAGACAGGGAGCCTGGGAGACCCAGTACTTC | CASSHRQGAWETQYF
. | . | TRBJ1-3 | TRBV19 | TGTGCCAGTAGTACAGGAGGACGGCGAAGCACCATATATTTT | CASSTGGRRSTIYF
. | . | TRBJ1-6 | TRBV6-1 | TGTGCCAGCAGTGAACCCAACGGTGTCTATAATTCACCCCTCCACTTT | CASSEPNGVYNSPLHF
. | . | TRBJ2-1 | TRBV6-5 | TGTGCCAGCTTTTCCGAGGCGGGTTACAATGAGCAGTTCTTC | CASFSEAGYNEQFF
. | TRBD1 | TRBJ1-1 | TRBV18 | TGTGCCAGCTCCCCAGGAGGGACAGGGCTACGAGGTGAAGCTTTCTTT | CASSPGGTGLRGEAFF